The present entry profiles one TCR beta chain with its context. The data are from a study of blood T cell repertoires in COVID-19. Looking at the study overall: The United States, Italy and Spain provided the acute and convalescent COVID-19 samples. In each case, the material was cDNA or gDNA derived from T cells, B-cell-depleted T cells, or PBMCs.

Followed longitudinally, the Seattle patients had been enrolled during active infection. In germline, CDR1 is SGHRS, CDR2 YFSETQ. CDR3 length: 18 amino acids. V was shortened by 8 bases and J by 4 bases, with 30 bases between the two germline ends. Original analysis: Amplification from reference gene primers served as the basis for estimated nucleated cell counts. Assay: immunoSEQ multiplex PCR; the TCRdb copy retains only in-frame clones and omits some. Clone size and the V and J calls come from that table; the DNA yielded D and trimming. Found here are more than 250,000 clones, 70% to 90% of them singletons; the top ten hold 6% to 8%.

This TCR came from a woman in her fifties or sixties with COVID-19, enrolled during active disease. The material sequenced was peripheral blood. This rearrangement joins TRBV5-1 to TRBJ1-1; D may be TRBD1 (5 bases). DNA for the CDR3: TGCGCCAGTACCTCCTCCAAGGCTGGGGGGATTGGTACCACTGAAGCTTTCTTT. Encoded protein: CASTSSKAGGIGTTEAFF.